This T cell receptor beta chain was observed in a study of blood T cell repertoires in COVID-19 (dated by TCRdb to between 2020 and 2021). With respect to the entire study: Samples covering the acute and convalescent phases of COVID-19 were provided by collaborators in the United States, Italy and Spain. The repertoires were made available in a free public database intended to serve as a resource for research on the immune response to SARS-CoV-2. The material from the prospective study consisted of cDNA or gDNA derived from T cells, B-cell-depleted T cells, or PBMCs. Samples were obtained from the ongoing ImmuneRACE study (first 160 participants) and from some 1,200 subjects provided by 6 global collaborators. Deeply sampled blood TCRbeta repertoires from subjects exposed to, actively infected with, or recovered from COVID-19 were included in the dataset. Nearly every sample came with metadata listing a de-identified subject ID, COVID-19 status, age in years and sex. Where available, HLA class I and class II types were taken from metadata supplied by the sample provider and were not determined by assay-based typing. Paper-wide results and their limitations: How much clinical and demographic metadata was included differed by source and by participant, and the metadata was provided uncurated.

As to this clone: There is no known antigen for this receptor. No much larger clonotype is one base removed from it; base qualities were not supplied.

TCRbeta CDR3 regions were amplified from genomic DNA by means of the immunoSEQ Assay, a bias-controlled multiplex PCR. From the authors' description of their analysis: Nucleated cell counts per sample were estimated from amplification of reference gene primers within the assay. Sequence reads were collapsed and filtered to measure the absolute abundance of every unique TCRbeta CDR3 rearrangement. For each sample, productive Simpson clonality was calculated as the square root of Simpson's diversity index across productive rearrangements. Here the immuneACCESS table is served through TCRdb, limited to in-frame sequences with V and J called. Missing clones are a known gap in these copies; in checked studies unresolved V genes cover under half, and the rest lacks a known reason. V and J calls and clone size are copied from that table; D and trimming were computed from the DNA. The sample has 300,000 to 400,000 clones on record, 88% of them singletons. The ten largest account for 0.9% to 1.5% of the sample.

In the prospective study, participants were about 18 to 90 years old, resided in about two dozen geographic areas of the United States, and were enrolled through a virtual design. To assign participants to cohorts, the prospective study relied on clinical history that participants themselves reported in a screening survey and a study questionnaire. For ImmuneRACE Cohort 3, a participant was defined as recovered based on two consecutive negative NP/OP PCR tests, clearance by a healthcare professional, or resolution of symptoms. Mobile phlebotomists in the prospective study collected whole blood, serum and a nasopharyngeal or oropharyngeal swab from every participant. Additional blood draws and questionnaires over an approximately two-month period could optionally be provided by prospective study participants. Blood samples from the prospective study were shipped frozen or at room temperature prior to DNA extraction.

Trimming takes 6 bases from V and 0 bases from J, and the germline ends sit 6 bases apart. In the germline V gene, CDR1 corresponds to MNHEY and CDR2 to SVGAGI. The CDR3 goes from the cysteine to the phenylalanine over 13 residues. Just CDR3 DNA is preserved here, 39 bases in frame from base 1. Recombination joined TRBV6-5 with TRBJ1-5; the D segment cannot be called with confidence. Sequencing was carried out using PBMCs or T cells enriched from blood (not recorded which). The receptor was derived from a woman between 18 and 29 years old who had recovered from COVID-19. CDR3 region: CASRQNSNQPQHF. The nucleotide sequence reads TGTGCCAGCAGACAGAATAGCAATCAGCCCCAGCATTTT.